The clone carrying this TCR beta chain appeared many times. The sample is drawn from a study of shared clonotypes between healthy human individuals. On the study more broadly: Aged between 18 and 49, the donors were two women and a few men. Donors had three CD4 naive, three CD4 memory, two CD8 naive and one CD8 memory plate apiece.

Generated by immunoSEQ multiplex PCR, the TCRdb table keeps only in-frame clones and is missing some. The top ten clones hold about 0.89% of a sample with about 1.1 million clones, approximately 77% of them seen once. CDR3 size: 16 residues. The ends lost 0 bases at V and 0 bases at J; junction bases unmatched: 5. Germline V lookup: CDR1 SGHKS, CDR2 YYEKEE (reference sequence). Donors comprised healthy HIV-negative adults lacking recent acute infections or vaccinations. Sample: memory CD4+ T cells from PBMCs. Documented subset: CD45RA-negative fraction. The origin of this receptor is a man younger than 35 in good health. Some clones in this sample may be carry-over from other donors' samples. V and J are TRBV5-5 and TRBJ1-1, with 7 bases that match TRBD1. The DNA for the CDR3 is TGTGCCAGCAGCTTGGTGACAGGGAGGGTGAACACTGAAGCTTTCTTT. Translating gives CASSLVTGRVNTEAFF. Combining the CDR3 with reference TRBV5-5 and TRBJ1-1 gives the whole variable domain DAGVTQSPTHLIKTRGQQVTLRCSPISGHKSVSWYQQVLGQGPQFIFQYYEKEERGRGNFPDRFSARQFPNYSSELNVNALLLGDSALYLCASSLVTGRVNTEAFFGQGTRLTVV.